The 17 T cell receptor beta chains presented below share a single source sample, sequenced in a study of blood T cells in healthy people across ages. A sample-barcoded 5' primer and a J-beta primer mix were used in a second PCR of roughly 7 to 11 cycles. TCRdb used MiXCR to reprocess the 5' RACE reads, holding one entry per CDR3 protein. This table holds 900,000 to 950,000 distinct CDR3 sequences, about 28% found once. These data are also associated with another study on T cells of mothers and their children.

Sequencing used blood. All receptors come from a woman aged 40 to 55 in good health.

Details on this clonotype: This may arise from a read error, as a much more abundant clone is one base away. The chain links TRBV2 to TRBJ2-5; D unclear. The V and J ends lost 6 bases and 5 bases respectively, with 13 bases between them. Germline V lookup: CDR1 SNHLY, CDR2 FYNNEI. CDR3 size: 13 residues. The CDR3 spells CASRKNTEETQYF. CDR3 coding DNA: TGTGCCAGCAGGAAGAACACGGAGGAGACCCAGTACTTC.

The V and J genes are TRBV27 and TRBJ1-5, with D uncertain. Germline V CDR1 and CDR2: MNHEY, SMNVEV (reference sequence). There are 15 residues in the CDR3. Deletions cut 0 bases from V and 1 base from J, with 7 bases between. This chain's CDR3 is CASSLSIISNQPQHF. The CDR3 DNA follows: TGTGCCAGCAGTTTATCGATAATAAGCAATCAGCCCCAGCATTTT.

There are a few counts of this clonotype. The junction does not match germline at one end; this may be a read error. V and J are TRBV14 and TRBJ2-3, with TRBD2 matching 11 bases. This CDR3 has 16 amino acids. Germline V gene data show CDR1 as SGHDN and CDR2 as FVKESK. The CDR3 coding sequence is TGTGTCAGCAGCCCGATAGCGGGGGGGCTCACAGATACGCAGTATTTT. Translated: CVSSPIAGGLTDTQYF.

The chain couples TRBV20-1 to TRBJ2-3, with D perhaps matching TRBD1 or TRBD2 (5 bases each). V was shortened by 5 bases and J by 0 bases, with 12 bases between the two germline ends. Looked up from germline, CDR1 is DFQATT and CDR2 is SNEGSKA (reference sequence). This CDR3 is built from 14 residues. CDR3 amino acids: CSAAGGASTDTQYF. The CDR3 nucleotides are TGCAGTGCTGCTGGGGGAGCTAGCACAGATACGCAGTATTTT.

A remark on this clonotype: Possible read error: a much larger clone is one base away. V and J are TRBV20-1 and TRBJ2-3; 11 nucleotides align to TRBD2. CDR1 and CDR2 (germline): DFQATT, SNEGSKA (reference sequence). The CDR3 sequence is 19 residues long. The CDR3 loop reads CSASAWGSGGATSTDTRYF. The DNA of the CDR3 is TGCAGTGCTAGTGCCTGGGGTAGCGGGGGGGCCACTAGCACAGATACGCGGTATTTT.

This clonotype was observed many times. This rearrangement joins TRBV4-1 to TRBJ2-7, with TRBD1 as a possible D gene (7 bases). The V gene lost 6 bases and the J gene lost 0 bases, with 15 bases spanning the gap. Per the germline V gene, CDR1 is MGHRA and CDR2 is YSYEKL. CDR3 length: 15 amino acids. This chain's CDR3 is CASSHAQGGSYEQYF. As DNA, the CDR3 is TGCGCCAGCAGTCACGCCCAGGGGGGCTCCTACGAGCAGTACTTC.

There are a few counts of this clonotype. This chain uses TRBV7-2 with TRBJ1-4; maybe TRBD1 (5 bases). The germline V and J ends were trimmed by 0 bases and 2 bases, with 13 bases remaining between them. This CDR3 has 17 amino acids. Germline lookup yields CDR1 SGHTA and CDR2 FQGNSA. This CDR3 is CASSLAVQGGTNEKLFF. As DNA, the CDR3 is TGTGCCAGCAGCTTAGCGGTCCAGGGTGGCACTAATGAAAAACTGTTTTTT.

This clonotype turned up a few times. The V call is TRBV28, the J call TRBJ1-1; the match to TRBD1 covers 8 bases. Trimming removed 4 bases from V and 1 base from J; junction bases left unmatched: 5. The V gene's germline CDR1 is MDHEN and CDR2 SYDVKM. The CDR3 consists of 15 residues. The DNA for the CDR3 is TGTGCCAGCAGTTCCGCCGGGACAGGGAACACTGAAGCTTTCTTT. Its protein is CASSSAGTGNTEAFF.

This clonotype was seen only a few times. The chain couples TRBV28 to TRBJ2-4, with D perhaps TRBD2 (6 bases). The DNA end lines up better with TRBJ2-7; the J call may be wrong. The CDR3 extends over 17 amino acids. Germline CDR1 MDHEN, CDR2 SYDVKM. In nucleotides, the CDR3 is TGTGCCAGCAGAGGGGAAGCGACTAGATCCACTCTCGACGAGCAGTACTTC. Its translation: CASRGEATRSTLDEQYF.

This clonotype occurred many times. The V call is TRBV6-1, the J call TRBJ2-1; 8 bases fit TRBD1. This CDR3 has 15 residues. Trimming at V came to 4 bases and at J to 6 bases, leaving 8 bases not matched to a gene. CDR1 is MNHNS and CDR2 is SASEGT in the germline V gene. The CDR3 protein is CASSAAGTGVNEQFF. The CDR3 nucleotides read TGTGCCAGCAGTGCGGCCGGGACAGGCGTCAATGAGCAGTTCTTC.

At least ten counts were recorded for this clonotype. The chain has TRBV20-1 and TRBJ2-7; 9 bases align to TRBD1. The CDR3 has 15 amino acids. The germline V gene encodes CDR1 DFQATT and CDR2 SNEGSKA (reference sequence). The V and J ends lost 3 bases and 0 bases, in that order; junction bases with no gene match: 6. The CDR3 DNA follows: TGCAGTGCTAGTGGGGGACAGGGATTCTCCTACGAGCAGTACTTC. Its translation: CSASGGQGFSYEQYF.

This clonotype was recorded at least ten times. V gene TRBV20-1 combines with J gene TRBJ1-2; the D is unclear. This CDR3 has 14 amino acids. CDR1 is DFQATT, CDR2 SNEGSKA, per germline (reference sequence). Trimming cost V 5 bases and J 1 base, with 14 bases left between them. For the CDR3, the DNA is TGCAGTGCTTCCTCAGGAGGGATTAACTATGGCTACACCTTC. It translates to CSASSGGINYGYTF.

This clonotype was picked up a small number of times. The V gene is TRBV29-1, the J gene TRBJ2-1; D may be TRBD2 (5 bases). The germline gives CDR1 SQVTM, CDR2 ANQGSEA. Trimming removed 4 bases from V and 6 bases from J, with 16 bases in between. There are 14 residues in the CDR3. CDR3 sequence reads: CSVGLTSTLNEQFF. The CDR3, as DNA: TGCAGCGTTGGACTAACTTCGACACTCAATGAGCAGTTCTTC.

The chain links TRBV6-1 to TRBJ1-2; tentative D call: TRBD1 (5 bases). The germline gives CDR1 MNHNS, CDR2 SASEGT. The ends were cut back, 7 bases at V and 4 bases at J, with 22 bases in the middle. This CDR3 spans 16 amino acids. CDR3 bases: TGTGCCAGCACCCAGCCTGAGGCAGGGCTGGGCTATGGCTACACCTTC. This translates into CASTQPEAGLGYGYTF.

This clonotype was detected only a few times. This chain connects TRBV20-1 to TRBJ1-6; D unresolved. The ends were cut back, 4 bases at V and 5 bases at J, with 18 bases in the middle. The CDR3 consists of 16 residues. In germline, CDR1 is DFQATT, CDR2 SNEGSKA (reference sequence). The CDR3 region is CSATAEEGRNNSPLHF. Here the CDR3 DNA reads TGCAGTGCTACCGCCGAGGAGGGCCGGAATAATTCACCCCTCCACTTT.

The genes are TRBV12-3 or TRBV12-4 and TRBJ2-7; D not resolved. V was shortened by 2 bases and J by 4 bases, with 15 bases between the two germline ends. This CDR3 spans 15 amino acids. The CDR3 loop is CASSLNVGLGYEQYF. The CDR3, as DNA: TGTGCCAGCAGTTTAAATGTGGGTCTGGGGTACGAGCAGTACTTC.

Details on this clonotype: The junction does not match germline at one end; this may be a read error. This chain uses TRBV7-3 with TRBJ1-1, with D possibly being TRBD1 (6 bases). The CDR3 is 16 amino acids. Germline-derived CDR1 and CDR2 are SGHTA and FQGTGA. The CDR3 region is CVSSLIGGAGHTEAFF. The CDR3 coding sequence is TGTGTCAGCAGCTTAATCGGGGGCGCGGGGCACACTGAAGCTTTCTTT.